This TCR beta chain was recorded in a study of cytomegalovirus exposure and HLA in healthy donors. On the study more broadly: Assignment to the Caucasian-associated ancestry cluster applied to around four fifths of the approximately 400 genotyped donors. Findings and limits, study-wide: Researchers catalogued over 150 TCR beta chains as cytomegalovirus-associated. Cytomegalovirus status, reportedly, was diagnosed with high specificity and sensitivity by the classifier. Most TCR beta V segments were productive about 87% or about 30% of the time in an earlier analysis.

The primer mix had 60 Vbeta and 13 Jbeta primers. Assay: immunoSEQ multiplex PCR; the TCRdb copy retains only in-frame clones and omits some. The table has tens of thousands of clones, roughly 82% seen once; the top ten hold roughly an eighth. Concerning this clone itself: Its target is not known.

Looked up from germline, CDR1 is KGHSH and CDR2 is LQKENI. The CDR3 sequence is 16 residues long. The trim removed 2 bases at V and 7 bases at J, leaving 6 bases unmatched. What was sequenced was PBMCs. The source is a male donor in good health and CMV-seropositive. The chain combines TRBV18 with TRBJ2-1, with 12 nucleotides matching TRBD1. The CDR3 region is CASSPSGQGAGNEQFF. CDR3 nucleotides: TGTGCCAGCTCACCATCGGGACAGGGGGCGGGTAATGAGCAGTTCTTC.